The 10 T cell receptor beta chains below were found in one sample sequenced in a study of shared clonotypes between healthy human individuals. Assay: immunoSEQ multiplex PCR; the TCRdb copy retains only in-frame clones and omits some. The data contain around 2.5 million clones, 93% of them singletons. Sequencing was performed on naive CD4+ T cells from PBMCs. Regarding subset: CD45RA+ positively selected. The receptors originated from a man younger than 35 in good health. Some clones in this sample may be carry-over from other donors' samples.

A note on this clone: This sample includes further DNA sequences coding for the same CDR3. The genes are TRBV5-1 and TRBJ2-6; D not resolved. Germline V gene lookup returns CDR1 SGHRS and CDR2 YFSETQ. This CDR3 comprises 15 residues. Trimming took off 0 bases at V and 2 bases at J, with 6 bases between the two ends. CDR3 region: CASSLGPAGANVLTF. CDR3 sequence (DNA): TGCGCCAGCAGCTTGGGCCCAGCTGGGGCCAACGTCCTGACTTTC.

The count of this clone is one. This chain joins TRBV18 and TRBJ1-2; 7 positions match TRBD1. This CDR3 is built from 16 residues. CDR1 KGHSH and CDR2 LQKENI come from the germline V gene. V lost 3 bases to trimming and J lost 3 bases; unmatched junction nucleotides: 10. The CDR3 nucleotides are TGTGCCAGCTCACCGCGGACAGGTTTCGCTCACTATGGCTACACCTTC. Amino acids: CASSPRTGFAHYGYTF.

The rearrangement uses TRBV5-8 and TRBJ2-5; 9 bases align to TRBD2. V trimming: 4 bases; J trimming: 4 bases; junction bases outside the gene matches: 14. This CDR3 contains 17 residues. CDR1 and CDR2 from the germline V gene are SGHTS and YDEGEE. This chain's CDR3 is CASSTEIALAGSETQYF. The CDR3 DNA is TGTGCCAGCAGCACGGAAATAGCGCTAGCGGGATCAGAGACCCAGTACTTC. Filled out from reference TRBV5-8 and TRBJ2-5, the complete variable domain reads EAGVTQSPTHLIKTRGQQATLRCSPISGHTSVYWYQQALGLGLQFLLWYDEGEERNRGNFPPRFSGRQFPNYSSELNVNALELEDSALYLCASSTEIALAGSETQYFGPGTRLLVL.

V gene TRBV28 combines with J gene TRBJ1-2; the D is unclear. Trimming removed 2 bases at V and 1 base at J, with 11 bases between. The CDR3 runs to 15 residues. Germline CDR1 and CDR2: MDHEN and SYDVKM. The CDR3 reads CASSLGQEFNYGYTF. CDR3 DNA sequence: TGTGCCAGCAGTTTAGGGCAGGAGTTTAACTATGGCTACACCTTC.

The chain carries TRBV5-4 and TRBJ1-5, with D tentatively TRBD1 (6 bases). V shed 2 bases and J shed 5 bases, with 17 bases lying between them. Germline assignment: CDR1 SGHNT and CDR2 YYREEE (reference sequence). The CDR3 extends over 16 amino acids. CDR3 region: CASSFRGGFGDQPQHF. In DNA form, the CDR3 reads TGTGCCAGCAGCTTCCGAGGGGGATTCGGGGATCAGCCCCAGCATTTT.

CDR3 loop: CSVEVQGYTIYF. CDR3 coding DNA: TGCAGCGTTGAAGTGCAGGGATACACCATATATTTT. The V and J genes are TRBV29-1 and TRBJ1-3; a weak D match, TRBD1 (5 bases). V lost 1 base, J lost 8 bases, and 9 bases lay in between. This CDR3 has 12 amino acids. Per the germline V gene, CDR1 is SQVTM and CDR2 is ANQGSEA.

The chain couples TRBV9 to TRBJ2-2, with a weak D call TRBD2 (7 bases). V was clipped by 2 bases and J by 4 bases, with 12 bases between them. Germline CDR1 and CDR2: SGDLS and YYNGEE. CDR3 length equals 15 residues. CDR3: CASSVPGEGTGELFF. In nucleotides, the CDR3 is TGTGCCAGCAGCGTCCCAGGGGAGGGCACCGGGGAGCTGTTTTTT.

This clone is a singleton in its sample. The chain links TRBV6-1 to TRBJ2-1; D assignment may be TRBD1 or TRBD2 (5 bases each). The CDR3 extends over 12 amino acids. With 0 bases removed from V and 13 bases from J, the gap between germline ends came to 10 bases. Per germline, CDR1 MNHNS and CDR2 SASEGT. The CDR3 sequence is CASSEAGDRQFF. CDR3 DNA sequence: TGTGCCAGCAGTGAAGCAGGGGACCGCCAGTTCTTC.

This rearrangement joins TRBV18 to TRBJ2-1; TRBD1 is a possible D gene (5 bases). This CDR3 spans 15 amino acids. Germline CDR1 is KGHSH and CDR2 is LQKENI. V dropped 1 base and J dropped 2 bases, with 9 bases sitting between them. The CDR3, as DNA: TGTGCCAGCTCACCACAACAGGAAACCTACAATGAGCAGTTCTTC. Translating it yields CASSPQQETYNEQFF.

This clone was picked up one time. The chain carries TRBV5-1 and TRBJ2-1; 9 bases agree with TRBD1. This CDR3 spans 14 amino acids. Looked up from germline, CDR1 is SGHRS and CDR2 is YFSETQ. Trimming took 6 bases from V and 5 from J; bases not matched to a gene: 6. Written as DNA, the CDR3 is TGCGCCAGCACCCGGGACAGGGTGAACAATGAGCAGTTCTTC. Its protein product is CASTRDRVNNEQFF.